The present T cell receptor (beta chain) was sequenced within a study of cytomegalovirus exposure and HLA in healthy donors. PCR was performed using 60 Vbeta and 13 Jbeta primers. The method was immunoSEQ multiplex PCR; TCRdb's version includes in-frame clones alone and lacks a portion of them. The data show some 210,000 clones, over 75% seen once. Sequenced material: PBMCs. This clonotype originated in a woman between 45 and 60 years old in good health and CMV-seropositive.

The CDR3 DNA is TGTGCCAGCAGCAGAGACAGGGGTCCGACCGGGGAGCTGTTTTTT. Translating gives CASSRDRGPTGELFF. This chain links TRBV5-8 with TRBJ2-2; the match to TRBD1 covers 8 bases. The germline V gene encodes CDR1 SGHTS and CDR2 YDEGEE. V lost 4 bases to trimming and J lost 5 bases; unmatched junction nucleotides: 7. The CDR3 runs to 15 residues.